This T cell receptor (beta chain) originates from a study of OX40 agonist ivuxolimab in advanced cancers. Trimming took 0 bases from V and 4 from J, leaving 2 bases between them. The CDR3 totals 11 residues. CDR1 and CDR2 (germline): GTSNPN, SVGIG (reference sequence). The repertoire was sequenced with immunoSEQ multiplex PCR; TCRdb's copy has only in-frame clones and lacks some. The sample carries about 100,000 clones, roughly nine tenths recorded once. The chain combines TRBV30 with TRBJ2-3; D not certain. The receptor's source is an adult with an advanced solid tumor such as melanoma, head and neck, liver or kidney cancer. The sample here was CD4+ or CD8+ T cells sorted from blood, taken in a trial of the OX40 agonist ivuxolimab. The CDR3, as DNA: TGTGCCTGGAGTGTATCAGATACGCAGTATTTT. Translated, it gives CAWSVSDTQYF.